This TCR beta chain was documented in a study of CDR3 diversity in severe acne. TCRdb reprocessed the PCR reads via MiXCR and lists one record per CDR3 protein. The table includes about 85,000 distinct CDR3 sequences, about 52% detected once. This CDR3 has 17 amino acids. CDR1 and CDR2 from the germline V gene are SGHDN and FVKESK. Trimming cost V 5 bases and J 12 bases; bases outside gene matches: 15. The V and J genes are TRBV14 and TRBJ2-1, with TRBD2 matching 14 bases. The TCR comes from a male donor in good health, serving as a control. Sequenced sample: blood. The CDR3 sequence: CASSAYTGTSGSGGQFF. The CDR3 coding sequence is TGTGCCAGCAGCGCCTATACCGGGACTAGCGGGAGTGGTGGGCAGTTCTTC.